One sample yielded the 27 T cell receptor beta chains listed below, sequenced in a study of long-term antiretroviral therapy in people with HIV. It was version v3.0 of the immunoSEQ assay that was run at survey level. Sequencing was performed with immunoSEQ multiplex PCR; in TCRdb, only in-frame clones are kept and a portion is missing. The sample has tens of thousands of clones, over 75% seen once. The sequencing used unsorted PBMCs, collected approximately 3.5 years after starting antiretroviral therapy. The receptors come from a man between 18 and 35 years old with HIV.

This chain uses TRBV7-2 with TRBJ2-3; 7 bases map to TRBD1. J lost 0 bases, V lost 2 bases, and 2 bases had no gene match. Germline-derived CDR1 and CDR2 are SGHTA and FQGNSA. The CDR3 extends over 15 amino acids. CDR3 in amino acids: CASSLRDSSTDTQYF. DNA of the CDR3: TGTGCCAGCAGCTTAAGGGACAGTAGCACAGATACGCAGTATTTT.

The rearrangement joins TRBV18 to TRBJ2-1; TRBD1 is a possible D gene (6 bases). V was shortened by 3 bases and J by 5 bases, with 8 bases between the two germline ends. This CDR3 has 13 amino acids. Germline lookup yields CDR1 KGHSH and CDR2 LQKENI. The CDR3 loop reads CASSPRDNNEQFF. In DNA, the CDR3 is TGTGCCAGCTCACCCCGGGACAACAATGAGCAGTTCTTC. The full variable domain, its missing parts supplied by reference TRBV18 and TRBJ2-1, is NAGVMQNPRHLVRRRGQEARLRCSPMKGHSHVYWYRQLPEEGLKFMVYLQKENIIDESGMPKERFSAEFPKEGPSILRIQQVVRGDSAAYFCASSPRDNNEQFFGPGTRLTVL.

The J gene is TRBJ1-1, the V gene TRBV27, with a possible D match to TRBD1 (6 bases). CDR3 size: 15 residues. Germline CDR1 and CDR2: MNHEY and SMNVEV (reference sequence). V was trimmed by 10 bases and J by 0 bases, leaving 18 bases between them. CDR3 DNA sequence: TGTGCCACCCAGGATGTTCAGGGGATGAACACTGAAGCTTTCTTT. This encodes CATQDVQGMNTEAFF.

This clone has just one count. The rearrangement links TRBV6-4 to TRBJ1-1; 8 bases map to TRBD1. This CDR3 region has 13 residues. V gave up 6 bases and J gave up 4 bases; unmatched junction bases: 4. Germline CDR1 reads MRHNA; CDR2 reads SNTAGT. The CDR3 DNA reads TGTGCCAGCAGGGACAGGGAGTCCACTGAAGCTTTCTTT. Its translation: CASRDRESTEAFF.

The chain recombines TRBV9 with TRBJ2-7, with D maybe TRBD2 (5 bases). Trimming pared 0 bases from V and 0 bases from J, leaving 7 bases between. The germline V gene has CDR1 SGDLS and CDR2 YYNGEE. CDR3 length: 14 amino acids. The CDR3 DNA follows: TGTGCCAGCAGCGTAGTCGACTACTCCTACGAGCAGTACTTC. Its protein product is CASSVVDYSYEQYF. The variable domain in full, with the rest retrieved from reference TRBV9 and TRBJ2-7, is DSGVTQTPKHLITATGQRVTLRCSPRSGDLSVYWYQQSLDQGLQFLIQYYNGEERAKGNILERFSAQQFPDLHSELNLSSLELGDSALYFCASSVVDYSYEQYFGPGTRLTVT.

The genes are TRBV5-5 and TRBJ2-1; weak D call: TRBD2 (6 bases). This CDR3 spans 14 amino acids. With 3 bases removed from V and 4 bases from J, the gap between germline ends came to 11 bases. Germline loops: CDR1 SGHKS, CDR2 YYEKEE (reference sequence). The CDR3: CASSWGDLYNEQFF. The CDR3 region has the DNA TGTGCCAGCAGCTGGGGGGACCTTTACAATGAGCAGTTCTTC. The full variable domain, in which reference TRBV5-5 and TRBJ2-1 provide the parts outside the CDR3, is DAGVTQSPTHLIKTRGQQVTLRCSPISGHKSVSWYQQVLGQGPQFIFQYYEKEERGRGNFPDRFSARQFPNYSSELNVNALLLGDSALYLCASSWGDLYNEQFFGPGTRLTVL.

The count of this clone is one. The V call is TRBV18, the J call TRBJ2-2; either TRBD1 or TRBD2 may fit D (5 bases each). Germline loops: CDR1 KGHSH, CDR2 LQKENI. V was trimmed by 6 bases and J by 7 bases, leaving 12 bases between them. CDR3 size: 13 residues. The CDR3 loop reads CASSVGRGGELFF. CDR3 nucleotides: TGTGCCAGCTCCGTGGGACGCGGCGGGGAGCTGTTTTTT.

The CDR3 nucleotides are TGTGCCAGCAGCGCTCTGGGGACAGGGCAGAACACTGAAGCTTTCTTT. This translates into CASSALGTGQNTEAFF. V and J are TRBV14 and TRBJ1-1; 9 nucleotides line up with TRBD1. Germline V gene sequence: CDR1 SGHDN, CDR2 FVKESK. The CDR3 contains 16 residues. V lost 5 bases to trimming and J lost 1 base; unmatched junction nucleotides: 8.

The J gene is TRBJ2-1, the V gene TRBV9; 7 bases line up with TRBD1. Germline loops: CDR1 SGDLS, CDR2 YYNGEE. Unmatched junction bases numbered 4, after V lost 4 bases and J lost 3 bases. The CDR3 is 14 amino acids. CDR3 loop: CASSPGDSYNEQFF. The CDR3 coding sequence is TGTGCCAGCAGCCCCGGGGACAGCTACAATGAGCAGTTCTTC. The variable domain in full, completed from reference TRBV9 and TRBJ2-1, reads DSGVTQTPKHLITATGQRVTLRCSPRSGDLSVYWYQQSLDQGLQFLIQYYNGEERAKGNILERFSAQQFPDLHSELNLSSLELGDSALYFCASSPGDSYNEQFFGPGTRLTVL.

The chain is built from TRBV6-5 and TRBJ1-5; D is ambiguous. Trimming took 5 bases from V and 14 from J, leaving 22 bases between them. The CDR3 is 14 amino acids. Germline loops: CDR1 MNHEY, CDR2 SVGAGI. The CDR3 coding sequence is TGTGCCAGCAGTACCCGAACCTCTCCGGTGGAGGAGCATTTT. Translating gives CASSTRTSPVEEHF.

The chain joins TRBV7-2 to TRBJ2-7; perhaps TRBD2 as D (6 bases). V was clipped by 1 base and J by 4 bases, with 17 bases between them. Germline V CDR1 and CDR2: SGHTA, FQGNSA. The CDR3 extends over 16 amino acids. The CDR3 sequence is CASSLEGNSGTYEQYF. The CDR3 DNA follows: TGTGCCAGCAGCTTAGAGGGAAATAGCGGAACTTACGAGCAGTACTTC.

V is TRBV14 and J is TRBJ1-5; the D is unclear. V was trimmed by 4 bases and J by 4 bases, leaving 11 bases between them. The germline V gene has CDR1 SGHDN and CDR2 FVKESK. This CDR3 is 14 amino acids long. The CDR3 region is CASSLLGRNQPQHF. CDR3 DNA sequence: TGTGCCAGCAGCCTTCTAGGGAGGAATCAGCCCCAGCATTTT.

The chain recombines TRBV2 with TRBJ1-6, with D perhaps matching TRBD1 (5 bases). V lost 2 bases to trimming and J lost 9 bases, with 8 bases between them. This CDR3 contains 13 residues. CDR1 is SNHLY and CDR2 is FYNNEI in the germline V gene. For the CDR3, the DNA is TGTGCCAGCAGTGAACGGGGGATTTCACCCCTCCACTTT. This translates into CASSERGISPLHF.

The CDR3 sequence: CASSLGHRWEPGEQYF. The CDR3, as DNA: TGTGCCAGCAGTTTGGGGCACCGTTGGGAACCGGGCGAGCAGTACTTC. V and J are TRBV28 and TRBJ2-7; possibly TRBD1 for D (5 bases). V was trimmed by 3 bases and J by 6 bases, leaving 21 bases between them. The CDR3 is made up of 16 amino acids. Germline V gene lookup returns CDR1 MDHEN and CDR2 SYDVKM.

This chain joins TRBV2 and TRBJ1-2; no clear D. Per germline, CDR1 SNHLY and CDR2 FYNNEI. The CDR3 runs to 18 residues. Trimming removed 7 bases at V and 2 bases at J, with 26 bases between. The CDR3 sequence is CASINFSERNGSNYGYTF. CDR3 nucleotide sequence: TGTGCCAGCATAAACTTCTCGGAAAGAAATGGATCGAACTATGGCTACACCTTC.

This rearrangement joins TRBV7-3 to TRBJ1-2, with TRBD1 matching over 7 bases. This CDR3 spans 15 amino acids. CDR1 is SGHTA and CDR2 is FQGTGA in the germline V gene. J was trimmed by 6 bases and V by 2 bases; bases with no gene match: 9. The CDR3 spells CASSLREGGQDGYTF. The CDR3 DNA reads TGTGCCAGCAGCTTACGGGAAGGGGGCCAAGATGGCTACACCTTC.

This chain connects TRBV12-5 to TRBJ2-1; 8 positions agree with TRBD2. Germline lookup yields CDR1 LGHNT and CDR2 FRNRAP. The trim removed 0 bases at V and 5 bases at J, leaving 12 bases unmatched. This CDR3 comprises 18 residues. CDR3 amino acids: CASGLVRGWVAGHNEQFF. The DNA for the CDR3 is TGTGCTAGTGGTTTGGTACGGGGGTGGGTAGCGGGGCACAATGAGCAGTTCTTC.

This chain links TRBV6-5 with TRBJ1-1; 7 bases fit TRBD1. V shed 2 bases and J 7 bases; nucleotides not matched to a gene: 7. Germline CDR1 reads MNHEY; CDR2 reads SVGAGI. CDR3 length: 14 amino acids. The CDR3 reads CASSYRSGGVEAFF. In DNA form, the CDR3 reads TGTGCCAGCAGTTACCGCTCAGGGGGGGTTGAAGCTTTCTTT.

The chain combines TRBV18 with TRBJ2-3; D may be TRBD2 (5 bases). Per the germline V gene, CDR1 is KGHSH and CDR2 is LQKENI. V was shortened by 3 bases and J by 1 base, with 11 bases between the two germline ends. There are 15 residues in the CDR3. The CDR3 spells CASSPGSLGTDTQYF. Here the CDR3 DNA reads TGTGCCAGCTCACCTGGGAGCTTAGGCACAGATACGCAGTATTTT.

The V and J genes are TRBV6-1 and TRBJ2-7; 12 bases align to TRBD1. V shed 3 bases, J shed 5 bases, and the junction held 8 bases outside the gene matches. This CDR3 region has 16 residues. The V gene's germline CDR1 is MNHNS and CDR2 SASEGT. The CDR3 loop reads CASSEPRGTGGHEQYF. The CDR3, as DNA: TGTGCCAGCAGTGAGCCCCGGGGGACAGGGGGCCACGAGCAGTACTTC.

CDR3 region: CASSEPGTSYGYTF. CDR3 bases: TGTGCCAGCAGTGAACCCGGGACTTCCTATGGCTACACCTTC. The chain joins TRBV25-1 to TRBJ1-2; weak D call: TRBD1 (5 bases). This CDR3 has 14 residues. V was clipped by 2 bases and J by 4 bases, with 11 bases between them. From germline, CDR1 is MGHDK and CDR2 SYGVNS.

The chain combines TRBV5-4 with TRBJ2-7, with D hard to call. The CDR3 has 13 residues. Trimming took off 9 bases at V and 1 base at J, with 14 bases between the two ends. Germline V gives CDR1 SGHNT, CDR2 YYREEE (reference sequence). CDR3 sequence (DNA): TGTGCCACCGCCTTAGGGCAGTCCTACGAGCAGTACTTC. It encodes CATALGQSYEQYF.

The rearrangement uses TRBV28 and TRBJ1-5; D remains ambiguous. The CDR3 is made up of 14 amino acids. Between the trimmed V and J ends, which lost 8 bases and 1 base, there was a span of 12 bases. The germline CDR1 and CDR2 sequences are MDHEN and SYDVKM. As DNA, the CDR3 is TGTGCCAGCTCCGTGGGTCCCAGCAATCAGCCCCAGCATTTT. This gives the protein CASSVGPSNQPQHF.

The CDR3 nucleotides are TGTGCCAGCAGCCTTACTTACAGGGGAAGCTACGAGCAGTACTTC. It encodes CASSLTYRGSYEQYF. V is TRBV13 and J is TRBJ2-7; 7 bases fit TRBD1. With 5 bases clipped from V and 3 bases from J, the junction kept 10 bases outside the gene matches. The CDR3 sequence is 15 residues long. Germline-derived CDR1 and CDR2 are PRHDT and FYEKMQ (reference sequence).

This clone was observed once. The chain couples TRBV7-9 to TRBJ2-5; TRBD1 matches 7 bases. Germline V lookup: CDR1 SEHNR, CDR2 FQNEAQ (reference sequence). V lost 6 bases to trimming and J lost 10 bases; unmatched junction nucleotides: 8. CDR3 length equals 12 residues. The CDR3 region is CASSSGTDHQYF. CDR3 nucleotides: TGTGCCAGCAGTTCCGGGACAGACCACCAGTACTTC.

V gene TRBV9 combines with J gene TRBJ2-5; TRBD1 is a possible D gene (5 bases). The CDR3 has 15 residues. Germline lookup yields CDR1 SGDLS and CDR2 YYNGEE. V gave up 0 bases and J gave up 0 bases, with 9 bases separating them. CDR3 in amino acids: CASSVGGGYQETQYF. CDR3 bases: TGTGCCAGCAGCGTAGGGGGCGGTTACCAAGAGACCCAGTACTTC.

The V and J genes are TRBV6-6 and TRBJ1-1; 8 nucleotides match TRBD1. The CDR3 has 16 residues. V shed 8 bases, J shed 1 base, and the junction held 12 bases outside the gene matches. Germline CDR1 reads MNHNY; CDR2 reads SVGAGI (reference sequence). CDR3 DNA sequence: TGTGCCAGCTTTCCCAATCCAGGGGGCTGGAACACTGAAGCTTTCTTT. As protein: CASFPNPGGWNTEAFF.